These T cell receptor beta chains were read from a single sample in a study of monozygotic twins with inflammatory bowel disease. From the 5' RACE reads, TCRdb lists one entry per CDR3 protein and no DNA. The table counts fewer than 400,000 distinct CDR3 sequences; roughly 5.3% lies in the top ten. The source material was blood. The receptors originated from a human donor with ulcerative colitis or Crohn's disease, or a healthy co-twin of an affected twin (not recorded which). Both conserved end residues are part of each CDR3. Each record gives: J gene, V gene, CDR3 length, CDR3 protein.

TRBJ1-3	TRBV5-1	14	CASSPGQRGNTIYF
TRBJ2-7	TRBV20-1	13	CSARVIDGREQYF
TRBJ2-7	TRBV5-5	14	CASSLTDTSYEQYF
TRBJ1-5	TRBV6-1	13	CASKDYSNQPQHF
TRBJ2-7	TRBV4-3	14	CASSPDGLGYEQYF
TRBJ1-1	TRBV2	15	CASSEGGQWNTEAFF
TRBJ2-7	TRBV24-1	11	CATSDHVEQYF
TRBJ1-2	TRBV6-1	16	CASSPIVGRADYGYTF
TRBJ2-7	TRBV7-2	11	CASSLKTEQYF
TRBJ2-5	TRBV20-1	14	CSARPGSTTETQYF
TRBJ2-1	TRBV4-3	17	CASSQLLGLSSYNEQFF
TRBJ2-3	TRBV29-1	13	CSVDERGTDTQYF
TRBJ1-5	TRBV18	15	CASSRTDNSNQPQHF
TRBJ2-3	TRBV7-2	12	CASSSTGDTQYF
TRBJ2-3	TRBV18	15	CASSPLPTQPNTQYF
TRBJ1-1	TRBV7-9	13	CASGADRGGIAFF
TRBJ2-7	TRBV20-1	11	CSAAGRDEQYF
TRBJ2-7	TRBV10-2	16	CASRDIGPGRANEQYF
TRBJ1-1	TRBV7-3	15	CASSSLIRMNTEAFF
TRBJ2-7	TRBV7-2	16	CASSFVRLASSYEQYF
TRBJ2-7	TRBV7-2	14	CASSLGGGSVEQYF
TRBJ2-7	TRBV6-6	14	CASSYSTGLYEQYF
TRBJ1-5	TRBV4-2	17	CASSQDHGQTSNQPQHF
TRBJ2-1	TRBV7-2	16	CASSYSTAALYNEQFF
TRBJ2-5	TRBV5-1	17	CASSVGTGTQASETQYF
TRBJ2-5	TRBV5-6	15	CASSLGPGVSETQYF
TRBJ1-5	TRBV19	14	CASTRTDRNQPQHF
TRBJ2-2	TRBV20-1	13	CSAPDRNTGELFF
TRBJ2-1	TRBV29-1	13	CSVAPKAHNEQFF
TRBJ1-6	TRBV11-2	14	CASSPKVTNSPLHF